Here is one T cell receptor beta chain with its context. This clone was seen a few times. The antigen it binds to is not known. Base qualities are not at hand, and no much larger clone is one base apart. These data originate in a study of a mutant IDH1 vaccine in newly diagnosed glioma (dated by TCRdb to the early 2020s). In terms of the full investigation: Vaccination began 4-6 weeks after radiotherapy alone, or alongside temozolomide cycles in the chemotherapy-containing groups. The roughly 35 treated patients were roughly 62% male and roughly 40% female, with a mean age of roughly 40 years. Prior to enrollment, patients had been given standard therapy consisting of radiotherapy alone, temozolomide alone, or radiochemotherapy with temozolomide, with the combination given to most patients. The week-35 safety follow-up took place at visit V12, and the week-47 end of study took place at visit V13. Peripheral blood samples were drawn at six visits, namely V03 (baseline), V05, V07, V10, V12 and V13. Longitudinal TCRB deep sequencing was done for roughly 23 treated patients, wherever samples were available for exploratory analyses. Points the paper makes about the study in general: PBMC samples for TCRB deep sequencing were selected based on availability. The authors stated that sample limitations prevented analyses of patient blood samples from being reproduced. Immune responses induced by the vaccine were seen in roughly 92% of patients across multiple MHC alleles. Pseudoprogression seemed to be unrelated to changes in the top peripheral T cell clonotypes found by TCRB sequencing.

To prepare the library, the immunoSEQ multiplex PCR assay was applied. Rearranged TCR beta chain sequences were amplified using the hsTCRB Kit according to the manufacturer's protocol. Sequencing of TCRB libraries was carried out on an Illumina MiSeq. From the authors' description of their analysis: Demultiplexing, trimming and gene mapping were performed with the kit vendor's proprietary platform. The source is immuneACCESS, and TCRdb retained only in-frame sequences with V and J called. Part of the clones is not carried over; for the studies checked, unresolved V genes explain less than half of this, and the remainder is unexplained. Clone size and V and J calls were adopted from that table, with D and trimming inferred from the DNA. Within this sample are about 50,000 clones, with 60% to 80% of them counted one time only. About 5% of the sample rests with the top ten. The time point label, as the study defines it: week 47, end of study. Every vaccine dose consisted of 300 ug of a 20-mer mutant IDH1 peptide in Montanide, administered subcutaneously together with topical imiquimod. Patients were given eight vaccinations, in weeks 1, 3, 5, 7, 11, 15, 19 and 23, which matched visits V03 through V10. The donors had newly diagnosed IDH1-mutant astrocytomas of WHO grade 3 or 4 that showed loss of nuclear ATRX. The samples were drawn from NOA16, a multicentre, single-arm, open-label phase I trial in Germany that tested a mutant IDH1 peptide vaccine in humans for the first time. Genomic DNA for TCRB sequencing was extracted from EDTA blood using the DNeasy Blood and Tissue Kit.

The V and J ends are trimmed by 2 bases and 2 bases, leaving 9 bases between them. Looking up the germline V gene yields CDR1 KGHSH and CDR2 LQKENI. From its cysteine to its phenylalanine, the CDR3 spans 14 amino acids. CDR3 DNA only is kept here, 42 bases in frame from base 1. Sequencing used PBMCs, obtained from a glioma patient whose treatment included an IDH1 peptide vaccine. This TCR was recovered from a man over 45 with glioma. The chain is made from TRBV18 and TRBJ1-2; perhaps TRBD1 is the D gene, with 6 bases matching. Read as DNA, the sequence is TGTGCCAGCTCACCATCAGGACAGAACTATGGCTACACCTTC. The resulting protein is CASSPSGQNYGYTF.